This T cell receptor beta chain emerged from a study of shared clonotypes between healthy human individuals. Selected positively for CCR7 and CD45RO-negative, naive CD8 cells excluded terminally differentiated effector memory CD45RA+ cells. Study-wide results and caveats: Larger estimated richness was generally recorded for naive subsets relative to memory subsets.

Deep-level running was used for the assay. The input for sorted-subset replicate PCRs was around 200 ng DNA, about 29,000 T cell genomes. TCRdb keeps only in-frame clones here, not all; method: immunoSEQ multiplex PCR. The sample has hundreds of thousands of clones, roughly 95% seen once; the top ten hold 0.095% to 0.13%. This clone was observed a single time. What it binds is unknown. The sequenced sample was naive CD8+ T cells sorted from blood. The sequence was collected from a woman aged 30 to 39 in good health.

For the CDR3, the DNA is TGTGCCAGCAGCCCGGGACAGGGGCAGAACACTGAAGCTTTCTTT. This codes for CASSPGQGQNTEAFF. The chain recombines TRBV21-1 with TRBJ1-1; TRBD1 is the table's D call and was not checked against the DNA. TRBV21-1 is a pseudogene. CDR3 length equals 15 residues.